This entry features one T cell receptor beta chain sequence. Which antigen it targets is not known. No base quality values were provided; no much bigger clone lies one nucleotide off. The entry originates in a study of B cell selection in AIRE deficiency (dated by TCRdb to the late 2010s). The study in broad terms: Researchers compared the TCRbeta repertoires of sorted blood CD4+ conventional T cells and regulatory T cells from AIRE-deficient patients with the corresponding repertoires from healthy controls. The TCR-sequenced cohort comprised about five AIRE-deficient APECED patients and about five healthy control donors.

TCRbeta chain sequencing was performed with the immunoSEQ platform. In the paper's pipeline: When conventional T cell repertoires were pooled, patients gave 100,000 to 120,000 distinct in-frame TCRbeta sequences, while healthy donors gave approximately 1.3x10^5. Treg TCRbeta sequences found in two or more individuals were defined as public, and these public Treg TCRbeta sequences were then searched for in Tconv repertoires. Differences between groups were assessed using Mann-Whitney U tests with Bonferroni-Dunn correction in GraphPad Prism 7.03. Held by TCRdb, this immuneACCESS table contains in-frame sequences only and omits some clones. Under half of the omission traces to an unresolved V gene where checked; the cause of the rest is unknown. V and J calls and clone size come straight from that table; D and trimming were deduced from the DNA. For this sample there are 20,000 to 25,000 clones; 97% appear just once. The ten top clones hold less than 0.4% of the sample.

CDR1 and CDR2 are drawn from the germline V gene (reference sequence): SGHNT, YYREEE. At the junction V is shortened by 3 bases and J by 0 bases; bases outside the gene matches: 6. Inclusive of the bounding cysteine and phenylalanine, the CDR3 is 15 residues long. The CDR3 DNA has 45 bases and is translated from base 1. The study at large found these results: In AIRE-deficient patients, Tconv and Treg cells had TCRBV gene usage, CDR3 length and TCR diversity comparable to those in healthy donors. Among several thousand shared Treg TCRbeta sequences, about 32% were shared exclusively by healthy donors and 7% to 9.5% exclusively by patients, which suggests that Treg selection is less efficient in the absence of AIRE. Sequencing covered only TCRbeta chains, and 36.6% of shared healthy-donor Treg sequences were also present in healthy Tconv, possibly due to differing TCRalpha chains. CDR3s were shorter in shared Treg sequences, reflecting a bias toward rearrangements that have few non-templated nucleotide insertions. About 30% of the Treg TCRbeta sequences shared among healthy donors were found in patient Tconv cells, which suggests that Treg-biased clones were diverted into the Tconv compartment.

For sorting, conventional CD4 T cells were defined as CD4+CD127+ cells. APECED syndrome was present in the AIRE-deficient patients. Sorting of Tconv and Treg cells intended for TCRbeta sequencing was performed on a FACSAria flow cytometer. The sorted cells went into 5-ml round-bottom polystyrene tubes, and the dry cell pellets were then frozen at -80 degrees C until sequencing. The receptor was derived from a human donor with AIRE deficiency. The rearranged segments are TRBV5-4 and TRBJ2-7; TRBD2 fits 7 bases in the junction. The sample comprised conventional CD4+ T cells sorted from PBMCs. For the CDR3, the sequence is CASSSSGKASYEQYF. The nucleotide sequence reads as follows: TGTGCCAGCAGCTCAAGCGGGAAAGCCTCCTACGAGCAGTACTTC.